This T cell receptor (beta chain) was identified during a study of CD8 T cells in acute hepatitis C reinfection. Profiled with immunoSEQ multiplex PCR; TCRdb holds only in-frame clones, not every one. The sample contains over 30,000 clones, 75% to 90% of which appear only once. Described time point: naive CD8 control sorted from an acute-time-point sample. This clone has more than one count but fewer than ten. Its antigen remains unidentified. Study-wide findings and caveats: A V04-02/J02-02 clonotype was among some 13 public ones, independent of outcome. All groups preferentially used TRBV04 and TRBV06, which was not due to overrepresentation in the naive pool. Bulk TCRbeta-only sequencing left public clonotype pairing undetermined.

Germline-derived CDR1 and CDR2 are MNHEY and SMNVEV (reference sequence). The CDR3 loop spans 15 amino acids. Trimming removed 4 bases from V and 6 bases from J; junction bases left unmatched: 12. Material for sequencing was naive CD8+ T cells from PBMCs. The V call is TRBV27, the J call TRBJ2-7, with TRBD1 matching over 7 bases. This sequence was found in a woman aged 18 to 35 who spontaneously cleared hepatitis C infection. The CDR3 DNA sequence: TGTGCCAGCAGTTCAATGACAGGGCTCCCTCTCGAGCAGTACTTC. It codes for CASSSMTGLPLEQYF.